Given below is one T cell receptor (beta chain) in context. V gave up 6 bases and J gave up 4 bases; unmatched junction bases: 12. Germline CDR1 SGHVS, CDR2 FQNEAQ. The CDR3 extends over 18 amino acids. Here immunoSEQ multiplex PCR was the method, and the copy in TCRdb shows in-frame clones only, minus some. The sample lists approximately 380,000 clones; about nine tenths were seen once. Someone with COVID-19 had been met by exposed participants within 2 weeks before study entry. These data belong to a study of blood T cell repertoires in COVID-19. The clonotype comes from a woman aged 40 to 55 who had been exposed to COVID-19. The rearrangement uses TRBV7-8 and TRBJ2-2; 12 bases align to TRBD2. The sample was PBMCs or T cells enriched from blood (not recorded which). Here the CDR3 DNA reads TGTGCCAGCAGATTGCGGTCTAGCGGGAGGGTGTCCACCGGGGAGCTGTTTTTT. Its translation: CASRLRSSGRVSTGELFF.